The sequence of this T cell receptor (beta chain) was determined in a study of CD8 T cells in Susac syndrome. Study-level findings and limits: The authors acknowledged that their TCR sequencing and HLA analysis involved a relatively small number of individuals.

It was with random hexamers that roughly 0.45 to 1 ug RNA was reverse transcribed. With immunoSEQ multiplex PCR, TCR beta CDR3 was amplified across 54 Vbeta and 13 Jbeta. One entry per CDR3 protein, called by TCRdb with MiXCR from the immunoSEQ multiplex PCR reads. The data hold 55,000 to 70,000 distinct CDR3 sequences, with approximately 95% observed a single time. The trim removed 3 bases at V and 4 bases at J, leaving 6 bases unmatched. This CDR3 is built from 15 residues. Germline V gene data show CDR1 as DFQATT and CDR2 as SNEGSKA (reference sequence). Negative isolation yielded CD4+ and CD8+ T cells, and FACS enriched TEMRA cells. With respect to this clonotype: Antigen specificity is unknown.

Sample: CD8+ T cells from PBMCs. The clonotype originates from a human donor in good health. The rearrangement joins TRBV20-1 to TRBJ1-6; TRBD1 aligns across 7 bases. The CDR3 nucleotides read TGCAGTGCTAGTATTGAGACAGGGTATAATTCACCCCTCCACTTT. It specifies CSASIETGYNSPLHF.